Below are 27 T cell receptor beta chains sequenced from a single sample in a study of radiation and T cells in renal cell carcinoma. Measured with immunoSEQ multiplex PCR; TCRdb has only the in-frame clones, and not every one. The sample has some 80,000 clones; approximately 82% are singletons. Noted time point: blood 4 weeks post-SBRT, at nephrectomy. The sample's treatment: 15 Gy SBRT to primary tumor, nephrectomy 4 weeks later. Sequencing was performed on blood, taken from a patient whose treatment included radiotherapy and nephrectomy. All receptors come from an older woman with renal cell carcinoma.

The chain joins TRBV18 to TRBJ2-5; D is ambiguous. The germline gives CDR1 KGHSH, CDR2 LQKENI. V shed 1 base and J shed 1 base, with 10 bases lying between them. This CDR3 has 15 amino acids. CDR3 DNA: TGTGCCAGCTCACCACTAGGGAACAGCCAAGAGACCCAGTACTTC. The encoded protein is CASSPLGNSQETQYF.

The chain carries TRBV4-2 and TRBJ2-6; possible D gene TRBD2, 5 bases. This CDR3 comprises 19 residues. Germline lookup yields CDR1 LGHNA and CDR2 YNFKEQ. The V gene lost 4 bases and the J gene lost 0 bases, with 19 bases spanning the gap. CDR3 amino acids: CASSRLGLAVLSGANVLTF. Here the CDR3 DNA reads TGTGCCAGCAGCCGCTTAGGGCTAGCCGTCCTCTCTGGGGCCAACGTCCTGACTTTC.

The V call is TRBV7-8, the J call TRBJ2-5; possible D gene TRBD2, 6 bases. This CDR3 region has 13 residues. In germline, CDR1 is SGHVS, CDR2 FQNEAQ. Trimming removed 5 bases at V and 5 bases at J, with 12 bases between. The CDR3, as DNA: TGTGCCAGCAGCCCGACTAGTTGGGAGACCCAGTACTTC. Amino acid sequence: CASSPTSWETQYF.

The gene calls are TRBV11-2 and TRBJ2-2; D is possibly TRBD1 (6 bases). Germline CDR1 SGHAT, CDR2 FQNNGV. The V end lost 1 base, the J end lost 5 bases, and 17 bases lay between the germline ends. The CDR3 runs to 17 residues. The CDR3 DNA is TGTGCCAGCAGCTTAGTCGCCGGGACACCTAGGACCGGGGAGCTGTTTTTT. Translation gives CASSLVAGTPRTGELFF.

The chain links TRBV5-1 to TRBJ2-3, with TRBD1 matching over 8 bases. The CDR3 runs to 16 residues. V was pared by 4 bases and J by 0 bases, with 7 bases of the junction left unmatched. From germline, CDR1 is SGHRS and CDR2 YFSETQ. The CDR3 spells CASSVAGTGSTDTQYF. The CDR3 coding sequence is TGCGCCAGCAGCGTTGCCGGGACAGGCAGCACAGATACGCAGTATTTT. Together with reference TRBV5-1 and TRBJ2-3, the CDR3 gives the full variable domain: KAGVTQTPRYLIKTRGQQVTLSCSPISGHRSVSWYQQTPGQGLQFLFEYFSETQRNKGNFPGRFSGRQFSNSRSEMNVSTLELGDSALYLCASSVAGTGSTDTQYFGPGTRLTVL.

The chain uses TRBV11-2 and TRBJ1-1, with 7 bases identical to TRBD1. This CDR3 has 16 amino acids. Germline V CDR1 and CDR2: SGHAT, FQNNGV. The V segment lost 5 bases and the J segment 5 bases; nucleotides outside the gene matches: 14. CDR3 DNA: TGTGCCAGCAGCCCCCGGGAGGGGGCGAGAGGGACTGAAGCTTTCTTT. Protein sequence: CASSPREGARGTEAFF. The variable domain in full, completed from reference TRBV11-2 and TRBJ1-1, reads EAGVAQSPRYKIIEKRQSVAFWCNPISGHATLYWYQQILGQGPKLLIQFQNNGVVDDSQLPKDRFSAERLKGVDSTLKIQPAKLEDSAVYLCASSPREGARGTEAFFGQGTRLTVV.

The rearrangement joins TRBV6-6 to TRBJ2-3, with 11 bases aligning to TRBD1. J was trimmed by 3 bases and V by 3 bases; bases with no gene match: 2. The CDR3 contains 15 residues. The germline V gene has CDR1 MNHNY and CDR2 SVGAGI (reference sequence). The CDR3 DNA reads TGTGCCAGCAGTTATGGGACAGGGGGGACAGATACGCAGTATTTT. Protein: CASSYGTGGTDTQYF.

Remarks on this clone: The sample contains more than one DNA sequence encoding this CDR3. The rearrangement uses TRBV19 and TRBJ1-3; D is unclear. Looked up from germline, CDR1 is LNHDA and CDR2 is SQIVND (reference sequence). The V end was cut by 5 bases, the J end by 0 bases, with 5 bases between. The CDR3 is 13 amino acids. CDR3 sequence: CASSLNSGNTIYF. As DNA, the CDR3 is TGTGCCAGTAGTCTAAACTCTGGAAACACCATATATTTT.

The chain combines TRBV6-1 with TRBJ1-4, with a possible D match to TRBD1 (6 bases). Trimming took off 7 bases at V and 7 bases at J, with 19 bases between the two ends. Per germline, CDR1 MNHNS and CDR2 SASEGT. The CDR3 covers 15 residues. The CDR3 is CASTPAGGAREKLFF. The CDR3 bases are TGTGCCAGCACTCCGGCGGGGGGCGCGCGTGAAAAACTGTTTTTT.

The V gene is TRBV25-1, the J gene TRBJ1-2; D is possibly TRBD1 (5 bases). The germline V gene has CDR1 MGHDK and CDR2 SYGVNS. Trimming removed 5 bases at V and 2 bases at J, with 6 bases between. The CDR3 is 12 residues long. CDR3 DNA sequence: TGTGCCAGCAGTAGACAGAACTATGGCTACACCTTC. It translates to CASSRQNYGYTF.

The genes are TRBV9 and TRBJ1-2; a weak D match, TRBD1 (5 bases). Germline values: CDR1 SGDLS, CDR2 YYNGEE. This CDR3 comprises 12 residues. V lost 10 bases and J 7 bases, leaving 17 bases between the germline ends. The CDR3 loop reads CASYRIGPGYTF. CDR3 sequence (DNA): TGTGCCTCCTACAGGATTGGTCCTGGCTACACCTTC.

The chain has TRBV10-2 and TRBJ2-7; the match to TRBD2 covers 7 bases. V was pared by 2 bases and J by 1 base, with 2 bases of the junction left unmatched. This CDR3 is 14 amino acids long. Per the germline V gene, CDR1 is WSHSY and CDR2 is SAAADI. The CDR3 coding sequence is TGCGCCAGCAGTGAGACGGGACTATCCTACGAGCAGTACTTC. Amino acids: CASSETGLSYEQYF.

This chain connects TRBV6-5 to TRBJ1-1; 8 bases agree with TRBD1. J lost 2 bases, V lost 8 bases, and 4 bases had no gene match. The CDR3 runs 13 residues. CDR1 is MNHEY and CDR2 is SVGAGI in the germline V gene. CDR3 loop: CASCTGGNTEAFF. CDR3 sequence (DNA): TGTGCCAGCTGTACAGGGGGTAACACTGAAGCTTTCTTT.

This rearrangement joins TRBV10-3 to TRBJ2-7; maybe TRBD1 (6 bases). V was shortened by 4 bases and J by 3 bases, with 13 bases between the two germline ends. Germline-derived CDR1 and CDR2 are ENHRY and SYGVKD. The CDR3 has 14 residues. The CDR3 DNA is TGTGCCATCAGTGGACAGGTTGGGAACTACGAGCAGTACTTC. It is translated as CAISGQVGNYEQYF.

This clone appeared a few times. The chain joins TRBV27 to TRBJ2-5; TRBD1 aligns across 7 bases. The germline V gene encodes CDR1 MNHEY and CDR2 SMNVEV (reference sequence). The CDR3 covers 15 residues. The junction had 3 bases not matched to a gene; V was cut back by 2 bases and J by 0 bases. The CDR3 spells CASSLAGGYQETQYF. DNA for the CDR3: TGTGCCAGCAGTTTAGCAGGGGGTTACCAAGAGACCCAGTACTTC.

The rearrangement links TRBV6-5 to TRBJ1-2; D possibly corresponds to TRBD1 (6 bases). V lost 7 bases and J 8 bases, leaving 17 bases between the germline ends. CDR1 is MNHEY, CDR2 SVGAGI, per germline. This CDR3 has 13 amino acids. For the CDR3, the DNA is TGTGCCAGCACCCCAGGGACACGTAACGGCTACACCTTC. Protein: CASTPGTRNGYTF.

A note on this clone: This may come from a read error, since a much larger clone is one base off. The chain couples TRBV7-8 to TRBJ1-1; possibly TRBD1 for D (5 bases). Trimming took off 2 bases at V and 11 bases at J, with 12 bases between the two ends. This CDR3 contains 12 residues. Germline CDR1 reads SGHVS; CDR2 reads FQNEAQ. CDR3 nucleotide sequence: TGTGCCAGCAGCTTACGGGGGGTGGTTGCTTTCTTT. It encodes CASSLRGVVAFF.

The chain links TRBV9 to TRBJ2-7; D may be TRBD2 (5 bases). From germline, CDR1 is SGDLS and CDR2 YYNGEE. Trimming shortened V by 0 bases and J by 0 bases, and 7 bases separated the two germline ends. The CDR3 runs to 14 residues. This CDR3 reads CASSVGTHSYEQYF. CDR3 bases: TGTGCCAGCAGCGTAGGGACTCACTCCTACGAGCAGTACTTC. Together with reference TRBV9 and TRBJ2-7, the CDR3 gives the full variable domain: DSGVTQTPKHLITATGQRVTLRCSPRSGDLSVYWYQQSLDQGLQFLIQYYNGEERAKGNILERFSAQQFPDLHSELNLSSLELGDSALYFCASSVGTHSYEQYFGPGTRLTVT.

The chain recombines TRBV28 with TRBJ1-2, with D tentatively TRBD1 (5 bases). Trimming removed 6 bases from V and 0 bases from J, with 14 bases in between. This CDR3 has 15 residues. Germline loops: CDR1 MDHEN, CDR2 SYDVKM. Here the CDR3 reads CASSRLGLANYGYTF. The DNA of the CDR3 is TGTGCCAGCAGCCGTCTGGGGCTAGCTAACTATGGCTACACCTTC.

The CDR3 coding sequence is TGTGCCATCACTCCGGACAGGGGGCAAGGAACAGATACGCAGTATTTT. It yields the protein CAITPDRGQGTDTQYF. The chain uses TRBV10-3 and TRBJ2-3; 11 nucleotides line up with TRBD1. J lost 3 bases, V lost 7 bases, and 9 bases had no gene match. This CDR3 comprises 16 residues. Germline V CDR1 and CDR2: ENHRY, SYGVKD.

V and J are TRBV7-9 and TRBJ2-7; D is uncertain. The germline V gene has CDR1 SEHNR and CDR2 FQNEAQ (reference sequence). The CDR3 contains 13 residues. The V end lost 1 base, the J end lost 9 bases, and 13 bases lay between the germline ends. The CDR3 region has the DNA TGTGCCAGCAGCTTAGGTTTGGCAGTAGGGCAGTACTTC. Translated: CASSLGLAVGQYF.

This sequence joins TRBV6-1 and TRBJ1-2; D is uncertain. V gave up 1 base and J gave up 12 bases, with 9 bases separating them. Per germline, CDR1 MNHNS and CDR2 SASEGT. The CDR3 consists of 11 residues. In DNA, the CDR3 is TGTGCCAGCAGTGAAGATGGAGGAGACACCTTC. Protein sequence: CASSEDGGDTF.

This chain links TRBV28 with TRBJ2-5, with 7 bases identical to TRBD2. The CDR3 is 15 residues long. The V segment lost 3 bases and the J segment 5 bases; nucleotides outside the gene matches: 9. The germline gives CDR1 MDHEN, CDR2 SYDVKM. The CDR3 coding sequence is TGTGCCAGCAGTTTTTTTGTGCGGGAGAGTGAGACCCAGTACTTC. It is translated as CASSFFVRESETQYF.

The rearrangement uses TRBV19 and TRBJ2-2, with 9 nucleotides matching TRBD1. Germline-derived CDR1 and CDR2 are LNHDA and SQIVND (reference sequence). V dropped 6 bases and J dropped 2; count of bases not matched to a gene: 7. The CDR3 runs 16 residues. Here the CDR3 reads CASRPQGAINTGELFF. CDR3 nucleotide sequence: TGTGCCAGTAGGCCACAGGGGGCGATTAACACCGGGGAGCTGTTTTTT.

This chain joins TRBV2 and TRBJ1-2, with D tentatively TRBD1 (5 bases). Germline loops: CDR1 SNHLY, CDR2 FYNNEI. Between the trimmed V and J ends, which lost 6 bases and 4 bases, there was a span of 15 bases. This CDR3 contains 14 residues. CDR3 bases: TGTGCCAGCAGCGGTGATACGAGGGGCTATGGCTACACCTTC. This encodes CASSGDTRGYGYTF.

The chain recombines TRBV9 with TRBJ1-4, with D possibly TRBD1 on 5 matching bases. Germline CDR1 reads SGDLS; CDR2 reads YYNGEE. With 4 bases removed from V and 8 bases from J, the gap between germline ends came to 21 bases. This CDR3 has 16 residues. CDR3 sequence: CASSFGPQGFQEKLFF. The CDR3 coding sequence is TGTGCCAGCAGCTTCGGGCCCCAGGGTTTCCAGGAAAAACTGTTTTTT.

The chain combines TRBV6-4 with TRBJ1-3, with no clear D. Per the germline V gene, CDR1 is MRHNA and CDR2 is SNTAGT. Trimming cost V 6 bases and J 4 bases, with 10 bases left between them. The CDR3 runs to 13 residues. The CDR3 spells CASRGRRGNTIYF. CDR3 sequence (DNA): TGTGCCAGCAGAGGCAGAAGAGGAAACACCATATATTTT.